This T cell receptor (beta chain) emerged from a study of blood T cells in healthy people across ages. Findings of the study overall: Roughly linear age-related decline in beta diversity appeared, significant by age about 40. Considered underestimates were the diversity estimates obtained from one million T cells.

This clonotype was picked up a small number of times. Its antigen remains unidentified. For the second PCR, which ran for about 7 to 12 cycles, a sample-barcoded 5' primer and a J-beta primer mix were used. TCRdb fed the 5' RACE reads into MiXCR, producing one record per CDR3 protein. The repertoire has approximately 1.5 million distinct CDR3 sequences, about 35% of them found once; the top ten carry about 10%. Looked up from germline, CDR1 is MNHEY and CDR2 is SVGEGT. CDR3 length equals 16 residues. V dropped 2 bases and J dropped 0 bases, with 14 bases sitting between them. V gene TRBV6-2 or TRBV6-3 combines with J gene TRBJ2-7; D is perhaps TRBD2 (6 bases). This sequence was found in a young woman in good health. The sequencing input was blood. DNA for the CDR3: TGTGCCAGCAGTTACCCGCTGGGGGGAGGCTCCTACGAGCAGTACTTC. Protein: CASSYPLGGGSYEQYF.